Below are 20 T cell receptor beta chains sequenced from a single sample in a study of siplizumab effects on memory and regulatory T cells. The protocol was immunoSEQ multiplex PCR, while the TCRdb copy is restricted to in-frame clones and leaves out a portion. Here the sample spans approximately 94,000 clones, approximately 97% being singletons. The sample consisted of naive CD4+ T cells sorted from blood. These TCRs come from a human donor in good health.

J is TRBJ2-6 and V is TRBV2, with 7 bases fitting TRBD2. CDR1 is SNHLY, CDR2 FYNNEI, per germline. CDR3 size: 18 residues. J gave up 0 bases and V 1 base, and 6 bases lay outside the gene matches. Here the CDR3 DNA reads TGTGCCAGCAGTGAAGAGAGGACTAGACTCTCTGGGGCCAACGTCCTGACTTTC. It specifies CASSEERTRLSGANVLTF.

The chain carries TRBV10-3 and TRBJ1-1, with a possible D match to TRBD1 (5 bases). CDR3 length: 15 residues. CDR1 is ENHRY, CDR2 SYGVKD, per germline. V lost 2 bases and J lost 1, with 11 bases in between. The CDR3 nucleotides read TGTGCCATCAGTGAGACAGACAGAACGAACACTGAAGCTTTCTTT. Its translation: CAISETDRTNTEAFF.

Here the CDR3 DNA reads TGCGCCAGCAGCTGGGGCGGAAGGGGTAATGAAAAACTGTTTTTT. It yields the protein CASSWGGRGNEKLFF. V usage is TRBV5-1 and J usage is TRBJ1-4, with D possibly matching TRBD1 (5 bases). The length of the CDR3 is 15 residues. The V end was cut by 3 bases, the J end by 4 bases, with 13 bases between. CDR1 and CDR2 from the germline V gene are SGHRS and YFSETQ.

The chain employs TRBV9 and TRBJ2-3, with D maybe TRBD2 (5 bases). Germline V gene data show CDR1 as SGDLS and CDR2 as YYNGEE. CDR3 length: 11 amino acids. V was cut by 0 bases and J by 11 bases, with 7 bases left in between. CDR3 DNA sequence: TGTGCCAGCAGCGTAGAGGGAGTGCAGTATTTT. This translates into CASSVEGVQYF.

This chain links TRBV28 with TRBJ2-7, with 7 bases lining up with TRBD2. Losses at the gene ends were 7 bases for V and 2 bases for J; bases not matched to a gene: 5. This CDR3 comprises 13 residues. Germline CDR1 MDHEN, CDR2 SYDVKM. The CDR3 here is CASNGGRTYEQYF. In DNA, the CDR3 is TGTGCCAGCAACGGGGGGAGGACCTACGAGCAGTACTTC.

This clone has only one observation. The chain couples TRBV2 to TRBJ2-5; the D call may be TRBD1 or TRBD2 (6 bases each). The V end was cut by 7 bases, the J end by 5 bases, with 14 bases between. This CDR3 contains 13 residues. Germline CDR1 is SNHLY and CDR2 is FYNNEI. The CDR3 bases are TGTGCCAGCAAAGGGGGGACTTTGGAGACCCAGTACTTC. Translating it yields CASKGGTLETQYF.

The CDR3 nucleotides read TGTGCCAGCAGCTTGGGGGTTGTAGGGATCTATGGCTACACCTTC. Its translation: CASSLGVVGIYGYTF. The genes are TRBV5-4 and TRBJ1-2; D is uncertain. This CDR3 region has 15 residues. Germline V gene lookup returns CDR1 SGHNT and CDR2 YYREEE (reference sequence). V lost 0 bases, J lost 4 bases, and 13 bases lay in between.

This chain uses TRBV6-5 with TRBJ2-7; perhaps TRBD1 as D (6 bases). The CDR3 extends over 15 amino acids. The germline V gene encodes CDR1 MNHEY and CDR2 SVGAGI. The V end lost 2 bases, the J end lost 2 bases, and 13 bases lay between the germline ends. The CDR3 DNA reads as TGTGCCAGCAGTTACGGTAGAAAGGGGGCCTACGAGCAGTACTTC. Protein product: CASSYGRKGAYEQYF.

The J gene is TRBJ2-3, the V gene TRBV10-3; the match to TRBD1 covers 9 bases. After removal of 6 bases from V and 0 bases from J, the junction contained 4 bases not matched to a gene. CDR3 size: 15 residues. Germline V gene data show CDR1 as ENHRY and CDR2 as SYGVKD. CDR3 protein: CAISRDRASTDTQYF. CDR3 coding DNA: TGTGCCATCAGCCGGGACAGGGCTAGCACAGATACGCAGTATTTT.

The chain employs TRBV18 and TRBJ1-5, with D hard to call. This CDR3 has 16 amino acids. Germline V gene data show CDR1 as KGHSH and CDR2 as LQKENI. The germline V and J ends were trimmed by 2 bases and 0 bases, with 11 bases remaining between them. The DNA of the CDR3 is TGTGCCAGCTCACCATCCGGGATTAATAGCAATCAGCCCCAGCATTTT. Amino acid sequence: CASSPSGINSNQPQHF.

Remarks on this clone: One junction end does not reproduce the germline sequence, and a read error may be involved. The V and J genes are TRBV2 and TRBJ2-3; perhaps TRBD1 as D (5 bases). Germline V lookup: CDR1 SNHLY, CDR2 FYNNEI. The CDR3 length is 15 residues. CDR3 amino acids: CASSATAPRTDTQYF. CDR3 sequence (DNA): TGTGCCAGCAGTGCGACAGCCCCCCGCACCGATACGCAGTATTTT.

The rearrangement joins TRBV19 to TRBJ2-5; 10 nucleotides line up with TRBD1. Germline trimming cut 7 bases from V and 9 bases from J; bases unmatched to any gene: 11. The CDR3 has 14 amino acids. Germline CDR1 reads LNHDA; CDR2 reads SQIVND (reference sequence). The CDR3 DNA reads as TGTGCCAGTAAGTCGGGACAGGGGTCAGGAGCCCAGTACTTC. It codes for CASKSGQGSGAQYF.

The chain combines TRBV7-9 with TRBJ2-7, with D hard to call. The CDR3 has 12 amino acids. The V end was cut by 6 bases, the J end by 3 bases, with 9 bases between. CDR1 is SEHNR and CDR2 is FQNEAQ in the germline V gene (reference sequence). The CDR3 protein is CASSNFNYEQYF. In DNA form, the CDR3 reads TGTGCCAGCAGTAATTTTAACTACGAGCAGTACTTC.

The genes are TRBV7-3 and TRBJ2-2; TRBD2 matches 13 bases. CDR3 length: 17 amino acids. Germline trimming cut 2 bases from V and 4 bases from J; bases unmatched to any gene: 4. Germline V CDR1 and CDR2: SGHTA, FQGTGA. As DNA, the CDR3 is TGTGCCAGCAGCTTATTGACTAGCGGGGGGACCACCGGGGAGCTGTTTTTT. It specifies CASSLLTSGGTTGELFF.

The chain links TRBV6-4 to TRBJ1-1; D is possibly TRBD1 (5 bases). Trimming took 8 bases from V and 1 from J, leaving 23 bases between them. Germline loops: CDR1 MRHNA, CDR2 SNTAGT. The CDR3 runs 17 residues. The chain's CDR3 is CASLWAREGPRNTEAFF. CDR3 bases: TGTGCCAGCCTCTGGGCCCGAGAGGGGCCACGGAACACTGAAGCTTTCTTT.

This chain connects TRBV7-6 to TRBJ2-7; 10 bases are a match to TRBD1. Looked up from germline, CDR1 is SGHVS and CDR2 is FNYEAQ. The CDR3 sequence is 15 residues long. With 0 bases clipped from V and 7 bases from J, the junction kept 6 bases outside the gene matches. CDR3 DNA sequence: TGTGCCAGCAGCTTAGCAGGGACAGGGGTAGAGGAGCAGTACTTC. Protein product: CASSLAGTGVEEQYF.

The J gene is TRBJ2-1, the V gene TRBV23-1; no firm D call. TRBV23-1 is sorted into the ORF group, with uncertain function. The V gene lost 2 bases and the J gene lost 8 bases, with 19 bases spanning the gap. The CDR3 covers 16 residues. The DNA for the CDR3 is TGCGCCAGCAGTCAACCTATTGGGTTCAATATCTATGAGCAGTTCTTC. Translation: CASSQPIGFNIYEQFF.

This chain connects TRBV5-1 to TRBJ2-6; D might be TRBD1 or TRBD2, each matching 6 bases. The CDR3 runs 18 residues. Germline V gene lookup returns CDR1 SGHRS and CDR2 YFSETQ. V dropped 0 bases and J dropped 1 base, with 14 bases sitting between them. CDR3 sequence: CASSLGGTMPSGANVLTF. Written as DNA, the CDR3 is TGCGCCAGCAGCTTGGGCGGGACAATGCCGTCTGGGGCCAACGTCCTGACTTTC.

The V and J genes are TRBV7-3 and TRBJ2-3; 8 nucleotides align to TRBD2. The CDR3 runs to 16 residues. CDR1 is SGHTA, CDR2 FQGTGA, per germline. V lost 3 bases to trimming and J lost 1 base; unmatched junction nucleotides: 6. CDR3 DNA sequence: TGTGCCAGCAGCTTCTCCGCGGGGGGCGGCACAGATACGCAGTATTTT. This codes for CASSFSAGGGTDTQYF.

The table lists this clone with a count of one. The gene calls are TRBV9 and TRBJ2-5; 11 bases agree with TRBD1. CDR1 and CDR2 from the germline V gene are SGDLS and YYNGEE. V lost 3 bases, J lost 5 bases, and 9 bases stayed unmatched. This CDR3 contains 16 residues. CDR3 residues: CASSAHGRDRGETQYF. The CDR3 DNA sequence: TGTGCCAGCAGCGCCCACGGACGGGACAGGGGGGAGACCCAGTACTTC.